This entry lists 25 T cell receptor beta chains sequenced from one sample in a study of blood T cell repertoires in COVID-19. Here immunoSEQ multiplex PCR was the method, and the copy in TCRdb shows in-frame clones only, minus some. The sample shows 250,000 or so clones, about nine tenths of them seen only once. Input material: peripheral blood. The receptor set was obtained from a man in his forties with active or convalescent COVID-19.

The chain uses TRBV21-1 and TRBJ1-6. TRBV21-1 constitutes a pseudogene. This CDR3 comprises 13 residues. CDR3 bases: TGTGCCAGCAGTAGGGAGCCTAATTCACCCCTCCACTTT. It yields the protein CASSREPNSPLHF.

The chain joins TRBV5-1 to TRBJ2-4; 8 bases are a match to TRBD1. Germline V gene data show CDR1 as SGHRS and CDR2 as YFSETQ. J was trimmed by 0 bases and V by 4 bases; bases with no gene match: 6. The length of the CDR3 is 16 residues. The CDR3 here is CASSTGQAIAKNIQYF. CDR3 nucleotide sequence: TGCGCCAGCAGCACGGGACAGGCCATAGCCAAAAACATTCAGTACTTC.

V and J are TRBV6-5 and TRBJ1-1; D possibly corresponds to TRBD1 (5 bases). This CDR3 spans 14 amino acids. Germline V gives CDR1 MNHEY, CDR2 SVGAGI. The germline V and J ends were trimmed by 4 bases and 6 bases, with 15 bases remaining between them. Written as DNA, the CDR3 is TGTGCCAGCAGTTCCGACAGCTTATACGCTGAAGCTTTCTTT. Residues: CASSSDSLYAEAFF.

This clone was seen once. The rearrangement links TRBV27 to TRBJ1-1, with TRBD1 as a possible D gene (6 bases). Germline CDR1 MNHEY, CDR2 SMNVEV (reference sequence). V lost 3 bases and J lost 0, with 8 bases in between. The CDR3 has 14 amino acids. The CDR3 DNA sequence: TGTGCCAGCAGTTTTGGGGGCTTGAACACTGAAGCTTTCTTT. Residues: CASSFGGLNTEAFF.

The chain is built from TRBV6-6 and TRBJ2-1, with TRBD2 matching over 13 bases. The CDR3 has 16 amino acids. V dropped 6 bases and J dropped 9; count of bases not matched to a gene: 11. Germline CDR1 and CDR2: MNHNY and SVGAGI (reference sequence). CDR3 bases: TGTGCCAGCAGCGATGGGACTAGCGGGGCACTGACTGAGCAGTTCTTC. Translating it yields CASSDGTSGALTEQFF.

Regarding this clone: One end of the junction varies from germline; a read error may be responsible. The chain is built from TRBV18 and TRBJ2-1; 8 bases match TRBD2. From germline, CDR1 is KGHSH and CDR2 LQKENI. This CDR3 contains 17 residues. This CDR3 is CASSPPIGGGSSNEQFF. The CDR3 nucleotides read TGTGCCAGCTCACCACCGATAGGCGGGGGGTCCTCCAATGAGCAGTTCTTC.

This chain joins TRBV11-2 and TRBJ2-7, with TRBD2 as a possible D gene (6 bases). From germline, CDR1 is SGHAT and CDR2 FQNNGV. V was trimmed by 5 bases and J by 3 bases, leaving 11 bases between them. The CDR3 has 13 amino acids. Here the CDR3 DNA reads TGTGCCAGCAGCCCTCCCGGGGGCTACGAGCAGTACTTC. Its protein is CASSPPGGYEQYF.

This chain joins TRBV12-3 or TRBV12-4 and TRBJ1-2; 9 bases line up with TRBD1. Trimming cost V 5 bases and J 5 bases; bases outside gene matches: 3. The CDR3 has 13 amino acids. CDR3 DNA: TGTGCCAGCAGTAAGACAGGGGGTTATGGCTACACCTTC. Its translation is CASSKTGGYGYTF.

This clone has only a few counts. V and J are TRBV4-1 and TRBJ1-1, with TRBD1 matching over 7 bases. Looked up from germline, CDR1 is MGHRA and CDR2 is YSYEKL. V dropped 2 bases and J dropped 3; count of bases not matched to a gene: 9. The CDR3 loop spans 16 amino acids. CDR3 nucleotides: TGCGCCAGCAGCCAAAACCAACAGGGGACAGACACTGAAGCTTTCTTT. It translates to CASSQNQQGTDTEAFF.

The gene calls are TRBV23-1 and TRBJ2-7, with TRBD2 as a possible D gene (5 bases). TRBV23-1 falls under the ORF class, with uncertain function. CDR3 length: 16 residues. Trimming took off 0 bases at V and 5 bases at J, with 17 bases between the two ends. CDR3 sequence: CASSQSSRVRGNEQYF. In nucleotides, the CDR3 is TGCGCCAGCAGTCAATCTTCTAGGGTACGGGGTAACGAGCAGTACTTC.

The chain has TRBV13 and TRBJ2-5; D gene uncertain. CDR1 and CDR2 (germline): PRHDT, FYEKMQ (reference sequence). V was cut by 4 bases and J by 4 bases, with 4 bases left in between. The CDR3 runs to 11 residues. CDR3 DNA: TGTGCCAGCAGCTCGGGAGAGACCCAGTACTTC. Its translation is CASSSGETQYF. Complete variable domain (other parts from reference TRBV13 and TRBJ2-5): AAGVIQSPRHLIKEKRETATLKCYPIPRHDTVYWYQQGPGQDPQFLISFYEKMQSDKGSIPDRFSAQQFSDYHSELNMSSLELGDSALYFCASSSGETQYFGPGTRLLVL.

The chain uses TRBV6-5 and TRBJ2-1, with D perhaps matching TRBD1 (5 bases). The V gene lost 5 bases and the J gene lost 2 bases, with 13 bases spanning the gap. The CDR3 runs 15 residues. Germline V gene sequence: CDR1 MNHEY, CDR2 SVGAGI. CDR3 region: CASSPGFSAYNEQFF. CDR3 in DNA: TGTGCCAGCAGTCCAGGGTTCTCGGCCTACAATGAGCAGTTCTTC.

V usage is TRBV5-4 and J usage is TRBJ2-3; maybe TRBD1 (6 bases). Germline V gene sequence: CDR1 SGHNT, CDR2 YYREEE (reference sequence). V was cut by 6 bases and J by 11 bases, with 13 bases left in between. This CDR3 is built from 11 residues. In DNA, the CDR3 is TGTGCCAGCAATGATCTGGACAGGCAGTATTTT. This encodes CASNDLDRQYF. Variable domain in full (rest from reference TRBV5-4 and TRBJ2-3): ETGVTQSPTHLIKTRGQQVTLRCSSQSGHNTVSWYQQALGQGPQFIFQYYREEENGRGNFPPRFSGLQFPNYSSELNVNALELDDSALYLCASNDLDRQYFGPGTRLTVL.

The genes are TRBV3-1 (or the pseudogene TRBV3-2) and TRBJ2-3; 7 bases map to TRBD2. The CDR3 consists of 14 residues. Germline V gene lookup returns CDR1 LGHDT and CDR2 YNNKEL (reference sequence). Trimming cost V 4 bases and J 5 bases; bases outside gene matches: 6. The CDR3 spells CASSPGPGGDTQYF. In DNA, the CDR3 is TGTGCCAGCAGCCCGGGCCCGGGGGGAGATACGCAGTATTTT.

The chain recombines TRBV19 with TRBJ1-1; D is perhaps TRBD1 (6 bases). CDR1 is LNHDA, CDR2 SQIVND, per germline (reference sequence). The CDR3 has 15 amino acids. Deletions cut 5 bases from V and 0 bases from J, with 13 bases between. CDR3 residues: CASSPWTEVNTEAFF. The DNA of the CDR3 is TGTGCCAGTAGTCCTTGGACAGAGGTGAACACTGAAGCTTTCTTT.

The CDR3 bases are TGTGCCATCAGTGGAGAGACAGTTCCCTACAATGAGCAGTTCTTC. Amino acid sequence: CAISGETVPYNEQFF. The chain joins TRBV10-3 to TRBJ2-1, with D tentatively TRBD1 (5 bases). CDR3 length: 15 amino acids. CDR1 is ENHRY and CDR2 is SYGVKD in the germline V gene. V was trimmed by 4 bases and J by 2 bases, leaving 12 bases between them.

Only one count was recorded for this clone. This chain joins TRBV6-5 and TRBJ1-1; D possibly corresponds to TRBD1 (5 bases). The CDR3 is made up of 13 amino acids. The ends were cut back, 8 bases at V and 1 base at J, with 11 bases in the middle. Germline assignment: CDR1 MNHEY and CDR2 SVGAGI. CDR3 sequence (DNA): TGTGCCAGCCGGCGGGGGAAGAACACTGAAGCTTTCTTT. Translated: CASRRGKNTEAFF.

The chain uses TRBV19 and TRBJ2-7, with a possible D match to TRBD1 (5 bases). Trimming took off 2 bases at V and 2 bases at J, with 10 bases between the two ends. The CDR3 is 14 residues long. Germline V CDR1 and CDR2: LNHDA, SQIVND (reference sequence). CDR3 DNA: TGTGCCAGTAGTATAACGTCAGGGACCTACGAGCAGTACTTC. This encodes CASSITSGTYEQYF.

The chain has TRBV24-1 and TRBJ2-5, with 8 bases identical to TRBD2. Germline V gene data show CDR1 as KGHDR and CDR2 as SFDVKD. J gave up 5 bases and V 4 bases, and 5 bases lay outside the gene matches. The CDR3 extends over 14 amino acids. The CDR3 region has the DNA TGTGCCACCAGTGACGAGCTAGCGGGTGAGACCCAGTACTTC. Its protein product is CATSDELAGETQYF.

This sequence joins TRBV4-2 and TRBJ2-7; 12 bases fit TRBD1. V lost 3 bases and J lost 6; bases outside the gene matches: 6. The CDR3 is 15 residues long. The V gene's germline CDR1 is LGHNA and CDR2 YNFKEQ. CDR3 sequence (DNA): TGTGCCAGCAGCCAGCCGGGACAGGGGGCGCGCGAGCAGTACTTC. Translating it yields CASSQPGQGAREQYF.

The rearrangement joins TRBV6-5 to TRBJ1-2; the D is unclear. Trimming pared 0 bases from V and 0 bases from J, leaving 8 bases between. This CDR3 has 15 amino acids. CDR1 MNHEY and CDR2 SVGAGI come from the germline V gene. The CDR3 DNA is TGTGCCAGCAGTTACTCGGGCAGTTCTAACTATGGCTACACCTTC. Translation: CASSYSGSSNYGYTF.

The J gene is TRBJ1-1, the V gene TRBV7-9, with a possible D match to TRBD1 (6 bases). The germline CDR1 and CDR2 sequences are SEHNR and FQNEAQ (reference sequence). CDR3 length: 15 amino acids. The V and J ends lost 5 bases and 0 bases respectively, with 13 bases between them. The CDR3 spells CASSPSGAMNTEAFF. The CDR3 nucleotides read TGTGCCAGCAGCCCCTCAGGGGCCATGAACACTGAAGCTTTCTTT.

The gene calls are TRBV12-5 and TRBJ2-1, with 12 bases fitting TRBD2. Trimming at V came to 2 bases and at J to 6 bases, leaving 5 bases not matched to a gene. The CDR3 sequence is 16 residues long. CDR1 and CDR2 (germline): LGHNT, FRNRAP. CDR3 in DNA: TGTGCTAGTGGTTTGCTAGCGGGGGGGCCGGGCAATGAGCAGTTCTTC. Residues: CASGLLAGGPGNEQFF.

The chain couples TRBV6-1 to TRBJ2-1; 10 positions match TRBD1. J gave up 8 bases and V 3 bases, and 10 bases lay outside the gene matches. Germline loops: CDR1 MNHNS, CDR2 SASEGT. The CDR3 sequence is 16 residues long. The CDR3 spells CASSDFGTGDSDEQFF. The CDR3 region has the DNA TGTGCCAGCAGTGATTTCGGGACAGGGGATTCGGATGAGCAGTTCTTC.

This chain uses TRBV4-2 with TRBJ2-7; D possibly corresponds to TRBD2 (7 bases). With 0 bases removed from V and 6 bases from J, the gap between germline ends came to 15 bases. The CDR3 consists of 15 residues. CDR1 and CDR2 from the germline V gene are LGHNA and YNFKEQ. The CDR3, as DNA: TGTGCCAGCAGCCAAGACTTAGGGGGGGGGCGCGAGCAGTACTTC. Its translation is CASSQDLGGGREQYF.